This T cell receptor (beta chain) was identified during a study of CD4 T cells in relation to SARS-CoV-2 and coronaviruses (dated by TCRdb to the early 2020s). Looking at the study overall: The ViraFEST assay cultured PBMCs with antigen for nine to eleven days, then sequenced TCR beta CDR3s to find antigen-specific clonal expansions. At the level of individual TCR clonotypes, the study measured memory CD4+ T cell crossreactivity between SARS-CoV-2 spike protein and common cold coronavirus spike proteins. Samples from three pre-COVID donors and the naive versus memory experiments were sequenced with the Adaptive Biotechnologies TCR-sequencing kit; other data were Illumina-based. A different, Illumina-based TCR-beta assay was used to sequence expansion assays from other donors in the study. An HIV-1 Nef peptide pool or a culture without peptide was used as the negative reference condition. Patient-derived lymphoblastoid cell lines were used to map the HLA restriction of shared crossreactive spike epitopes.

CD4+ T cells from unexposed donors were collected before the COVID-19 pandemic (2011-2018). Following 10 days of culture, the EasySep CD4+ T cell isolation kit was used to isolate CD4+ T cells. As cell number allowed, CD4+ T cells from unexposed donors were tested for reactivity to SARS-CoV-2 S and N and to four common cold coronavirus spike pools. Each well held 1.5 million to 2 million PBMCs cultured in IMDM containing roughly 5.1% human AB serum and around 10 IU/ml IL-2. Half of the culture medium was replaced with fresh IL-2-containing medium on days 3 and 7. In general, triplicate replicate wells were used for every peptide culture condition. The leukapheresis product for the unexposed donors was obtained through commercial purchase. Ficoll-Paque PLUS gradient centrifugation was used to isolate PBMCs from leukapheresis product or whole blood. PBMCs were either used fresh in the expansion assay or cryopreserved at -140 degrees C. The QIAamp Micro DNA Kit was used to extract genomic DNA from the CD4+ T cells.

The protocol used for the library was the immunoSEQ multiplex PCR assay. In the original analysis: Preprocessing removed nonproductive sequences and CDR3s not starting with C, not ending with F or W, or shorter than 7 amino acids. Antigen-specific clonotypes were called with the MANAFEST web app, based on expansion relative to reference and other culture wells. A clone counted as positive if significantly expanded in 2 of 3 replicate wells versus the reference culture at FDR below 0.05. Positive clones also required significant expansion versus all other tandem wells and an odds ratio above 5. CDR3 homology was measured as pairwise Levenshtein distance, computed with the stringdist R package after trimming three terminal residues from each end. In TCRdb, the immuneACCESS table is reduced to in-frame sequences with V and J assigned. These tables do not hold every clone; where another copy was compared, an unresolved V gene accounts for under half, and the others remain unexplained. From that table come the V and J calls and clone size; the DNA was used to work out D and trimming. The sample table lists tens of thousands of clones, roughly 74% of them with a count of one. Around 13% of the sample belongs to the ten largest clones.

In the case of this clone: Its specific antigen is unknown. Base qualities were left out, and no much larger clone turns up one base away.

V trim: 3 bases; J trim: 8 bases; unmatched bases: 7. Including cysteine and phenylalanine, the CDR3 has 13 amino acids. Just CDR3 DNA is preserved here, 39 bases in frame from base 1. The CDR1 and CDR2 encoded by the germline V gene are MNHNS and SASEGT. What the work shows at the level of the full study, not this receptor alone: The study was constrained by small numbers of patients and of tested TCRs. Significantly weaker SARS-CoV-2-driven expansion was shown by crossreactive clones than by monoreactive clones, consistent with antigenic imprinting. In about 60% of donors, memory CD4+ clonotypes turned up that crossrecognized SARS-CoV-2 and at least one common cold coronavirus spike. No donor contributed both pre-pandemic and post-infection samples, which limited tracing the source of pre-existing responses. Since the crossreactivity analysis centred on spike protein, crossreactivity against other viral proteins was not assessed.

Recombination joined TRBV6-1 with TRBJ2-7; 7 central nucleotides agree with TRBD2. The sample taken for sequencing was CD4+ T cells from PBMCs, cultured in vitro. The receptor's source is a human donor in good health. The DNA sequence is as follows: TGTGCCAGCAGTGAGGGGACTATAACCAAGCAGTACTTC. This codes for CASSEGTITKQYF.